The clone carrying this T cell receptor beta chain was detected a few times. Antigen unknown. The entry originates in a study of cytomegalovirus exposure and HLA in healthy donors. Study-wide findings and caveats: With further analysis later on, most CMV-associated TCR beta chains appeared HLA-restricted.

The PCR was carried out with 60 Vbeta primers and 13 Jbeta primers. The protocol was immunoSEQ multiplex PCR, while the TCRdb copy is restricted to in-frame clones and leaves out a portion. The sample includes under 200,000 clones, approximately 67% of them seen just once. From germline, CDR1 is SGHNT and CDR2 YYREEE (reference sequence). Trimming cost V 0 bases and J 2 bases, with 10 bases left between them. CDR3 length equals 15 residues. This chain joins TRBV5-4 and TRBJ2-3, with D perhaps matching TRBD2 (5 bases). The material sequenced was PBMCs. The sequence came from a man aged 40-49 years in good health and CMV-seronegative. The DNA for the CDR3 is TGTGCCAGCAGCTTGGGTCCGGGATTCACAGATACGCAGTATTTT. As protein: CASSLGPGFTDTQYF.